These T cell receptor beta chains were read from a single sample in a study of blood T cell repertoires in COVID-19. Method: immunoSEQ multiplex PCR; TCRdb's copy keeps in-frame clones and lacks some. Of about 210,000 clones listed, about four fifths were seen once; the top ten hold 2.5% to 3%. Sequencing input: peripheral blood. The receptors come from a man aged 50 or older with active or convalescent COVID-19. CDR3s include the opening cysteine and the closing phenylalanine or tryptophan. A D gene is named only where the DNA matches it firmly. Some rows have no size entry. The others give once, few or many, or a class for an expanded clone.

d_call: TRBD1; v_call: TRBV9; j_call: TRBJ1-4; clone_size: .; cdr3_aa: CASSMDRPNEKLFF; cdr3_nt: TGTGCCAGCAGCATGGACAGGCCTAATGAAAAACTGTTTTTT
d_call: TRBD2; v_call: TRBV5-1; j_call: TRBJ2-3; clone_size: .; cdr3_aa: CASSSMTSGAEGDTQYF; cdr3_nt: TGCGCCAGCAGTTCCATGACTAGCGGGGCCGAGGGCGATACGCAGTATTTT
d_call: .; v_call: TRBV19; j_call: TRBJ1-1; clone_size: .; cdr3_aa: CASSQQVNTEAFF; cdr3_nt: TGTGCCAGTAGTCAACAGGTGAACACTGAAGCTTTCTTT
d_call: TRBD1; v_call: TRBV6-5; j_call: TRBJ1-2; clone_size: .; cdr3_aa: CASSYEPGTGENGYTF; cdr3_nt: TGTGCCAGCAGTTACGAACCCGGGACAGGGGAGAATGGCTACACCTTC
d_call: .; v_call: TRBV2; j_call: TRBJ1-1; clone_size: once; cdr3_aa: CASSVAGDTEAFF; cdr3_nt: TGTGCCAGCAGTGTCGCAGGGGACACTGAAGCTTTCTTT
d_call: .; v_call: TRBV5-6; j_call: TRBJ1-2; clone_size: few; cdr3_aa: CASSMTVSNYGYTF; cdr3_nt: TGTGCCAGCAGTATGACAGTATCTAACTATGGCTACACCTTC
d_call: TRBD1; v_call: TRBV6-1; j_call: TRBJ1-2; clone_size: .; cdr3_aa: CASSARDRGVFESGYTF; cdr3_nt: TGTGCCAGCAGTGCCCGGGACAGGGGTGTATTTGAATCTGGCTACACCTTC
d_call: TRBD1; v_call: TRBV5-1; j_call: TRBJ1-1; clone_size: .; cdr3_aa: CASSPGQARALNTEAFF; cdr3_nt: TGCGCCAGCAGCCCTGGACAGGCCCGTGCTTTGAACACTGAAGCTTTCTTT
d_call: .; v_call: TRBV5-1; j_call: TRBJ2-7; clone_size: .; cdr3_aa: CASSLEDGAYEQYF; cdr3_nt: TGCGCCAGCAGCTTGGAGGACGGGGCCTACGAGCAGTACTTC
d_call: TRBD1; v_call: TRBV24-1; j_call: TRBJ1-2; clone_size: .; cdr3_aa: CATSGTGTGGYGYTF; cdr3_nt: TGTGCCACCAGCGGGACCGGGACAGGGGGCTATGGCTACACCTTC
d_call: .; v_call: TRBV19; j_call: TRBJ2-1; clone_size: .; cdr3_aa: CASSRRAGLYNEQFF; cdr3_nt: TGTGCCAGTAGTAGGAGGGCGGGTCTTTACAATGAGCAGTTCTTC
d_call: .; v_call: TRBV5-4; j_call: TRBJ1-1; clone_size: .; cdr3_aa: CASRRDSPTEAFF; cdr3_nt: TGTGCCAGCAGACGTGACAGTCCCACTGAAGCTTTCTTT
d_call: .; v_call: TRBV28; j_call: TRBJ2-4; clone_size: .; cdr3_aa: CASSNVPLIAKNIQYF; cdr3_nt: TGTGCCAGCAGTAACGTGCCCCTAATAGCCAAAAACATTCAGTACTTC
d_call: TRBD1; v_call: TRBV28; j_call: TRBJ2-5; clone_size: few; cdr3_aa: CASSHFPRQGVETQYF; cdr3_nt: TGTGCCAGCAGTCATTTCCCCAGACAGGGAGTAGAGACCCAGTACTTC
d_call: TRBD2; v_call: TRBV9; j_call: TRBJ2-5; clone_size: .; cdr3_aa: CASSNRGGTSGEETQYF; cdr3_nt: TGTGCCAGCAGCAACAGGGGAGGGACTAGCGGGGAAGAGACCCAGTACTTC
d_call: TRBD2; v_call: TRBV7-8; j_call: TRBJ2-4; clone_size: .; cdr3_aa: CASSLASGGNIQYF; cdr3_nt: TGTGCCAGCAGCTTAGCTAGCGGGGGAAACATTCAGTACTTC
d_call: TRBD2; v_call: TRBV6-4; j_call: TRBJ2-3; clone_size: .; cdr3_aa: CASSLGLAGGPDTQYF; cdr3_nt: TGTGCCAGCAGCCTGGGACTAGCGGGAGGGCCGGATACGCAGTATTTT
d_call: TRBD1; v_call: TRBV6-4; j_call: TRBJ2-1; clone_size: .; cdr3_aa: CATTPNPGQGDNEQFF; cdr3_nt: TGTGCCACCACCCCCAACCCGGGACAGGGGGACAATGAGCAGTTCTTC
d_call: TRBD1; v_call: TRBV6-6; j_call: TRBJ1-6; clone_size: .; cdr3_aa: CASSYSRQGNSPLHF; cdr3_nt: TGTGCCAGCAGTTACTCGCGACAGGGGAATTCACCCCTCCACTTT
d_call: TRBD1; v_call: TRBV9; j_call: TRBJ1-5; clone_size: .; cdr3_aa: CASNLSGQGFPSNQPQHF; cdr3_nt: TGTGCCAGCAACCTTTCCGGACAGGGGTTTCCAAGCAATCAGCCCCAGCATTTT
d_call: TRBD1; v_call: TRBV24-1; j_call: TRBJ2-5; clone_size: .; cdr3_aa: CATSVLYRGQYQETQYF; cdr3_nt: TGTGCCACCAGTGTTCTCTACAGGGGGCAGTATCAAGAGACCCAGTACTTC
d_call: TRBD1; v_call: TRBV9; j_call: TRBJ1-1; clone_size: .; cdr3_aa: CASSETGLNTEAFF; cdr3_nt: TGTGCCAGCAGCGAGACAGGGCTTAACACTGAAGCTTTCTTT
d_call: .; v_call: TRBV29-1; j_call: TRBJ2-7; clone_size: .; cdr3_aa: CSVDGGPGYEQYF; cdr3_nt: TGCAGCGTTGATGGCGGGCCGGGCTACGAGCAGTACTTC
d_call: TRBD1; v_call: TRBV3-1/TRBV3-2; j_call: TRBJ1-6; clone_size: .; cdr3_aa: CASSQTGSSPLHF; cdr3_nt: TGTGCCAGCAGCCAGACAGGGAGCTCACCCCTCCACTTT
d_call: TRBD1; v_call: TRBV28; j_call: TRBJ1-5; clone_size: .; cdr3_aa: CASSPTGTGNQPQHF; cdr3_nt: TGTGCCAGCAGTCCCACTGGGACAGGCAATCAGCCCCAGCATTTT
d_call: .; v_call: TRBV5-4; j_call: TRBJ2-3; clone_size: .; cdr3_aa: CASSRGDTQYF; cdr3_nt: TGTGCCAGCAGTCGGGGAGATACGCAGTATTTT
d_call: TRBD1; v_call: TRBV5-1; j_call: TRBJ2-1; clone_size: .; cdr3_aa: CASSLTGGLSNEQFF; cdr3_nt: TGCGCCAGCAGTTTAACAGGGGGCTTGAGCAATGAGCAGTTCTTC
d_call: TRBD2; v_call: TRBV28; j_call: TRBJ2-7; clone_size: .; cdr3_aa: CASKISGGDSYEQYF; cdr3_nt: TGTGCCAGCAAGATTAGCGGGGGTGACTCCTACGAGCAGTACTTC
d_call: .; v_call: TRBV3-1/TRBV3-2; j_call: TRBJ2-1; clone_size: .; cdr3_aa: CASSREGGYNEQFF; cdr3_nt: TGTGCCAGCAGCCGAGAGGGAGGCTACAATGAGCAGTTCTTC
d_call: TRBD1; v_call: TRBV6-5; j_call: TRBJ1-2; clone_size: .; cdr3_aa: CASRKTGGSYGYTF; cdr3_nt: TGTGCCAGCAGGAAGACAGGGGGGTCGTATGGCTACACCTTC
d_call: .; v_call: TRBV5-4; j_call: TRBJ2-5; clone_size: .; cdr3_aa: CASSWGLIQETQYF; cdr3_nt: TGTGCCAGCAGCTGGGGCCTTATCCAAGAGACCCAGTACTTC
d_call: .; v_call: TRBV3-1/TRBV3-2; j_call: TRBJ2-7; clone_size: .; cdr3_aa: CASSRTDSTYEQYF; cdr3_nt: TGTGCCAGCAGCCGTACCGACAGCACCTACGAGCAGTACTTC
d_call: TRBD2; v_call: TRBV19; j_call: TRBJ2-3; clone_size: .; cdr3_aa: CASSIRAGTSGARTDTQYF; cdr3_nt: TGTGCCAGTAGTATTCGAGCCGGGACTAGCGGAGCCCGCACAGATACGCAGTATTTT
d_call: TRBD2; v_call: TRBV6-5; j_call: TRBJ2-1; clone_size: .; cdr3_aa: CASSYRWAGGDNEQFF; cdr3_nt: TGTGCCAGCAGTTACCGTTGGGCGGGGGGGGACAATGAGCAGTTCTTC
d_call: .; v_call: TRBV19; j_call: TRBJ1-2; clone_size: .; cdr3_aa: CASSRQTVKSDGYTF; cdr3_nt: TGTGCCAGTAGCAGACAGACGGTTAAGAGCGATGGCTACACCTTC
d_call: TRBD1; v_call: TRBV5-4; j_call: TRBJ1-2; clone_size: .; cdr3_aa: CASSRGGQAGYTF; cdr3_nt: TGTGCCAGCAGCCGCGGAGGACAGGCTGGCTACACCTTC
d_call: TRBD2; v_call: TRBV19; j_call: TRBJ2-7; clone_size: .; cdr3_aa: CASSIQRDSYEQYF; cdr3_nt: TGTGCCAGTAGTATCCAGCGGGACTCCTACGAGCAGTACTTC
d_call: .; v_call: TRBV21-1; j_call: TRBJ2-1; clone_size: few; cdr3_aa: CASSKDETGINEQFF; cdr3_nt: TGTGCCAGCAGCAAAGATGAGACAGGGATCAATGAGCAGTTCTTC
d_call: TRBD2; v_call: TRBV3-1/TRBV3-2; j_call: TRBJ2-3; clone_size: .; cdr3_aa: CASRAGEGADTQYF; cdr3_nt: TGTGCCAGCAGAGCGGGAGAAGGCGCAGATACGCAGTATTTT
d_call: TRBD1; v_call: TRBV9; j_call: TRBJ2-3; clone_size: once; cdr3_aa: CASSVGPGGRDTQYF; cdr3_nt: TGTGCCAGCAGCGTAGGCCCAGGGGGCAGAGATACGCAGTATTTT
d_call: TRBD2; v_call: TRBV15; j_call: TRBJ2-1; clone_size: .; cdr3_aa: CATSLVAGPNEQFF; cdr3_nt: TGTGCCACCAGTCTCGTAGCGGGACCCAATGAGCAGTTCTTC
d_call: TRBD1; v_call: TRBV27; j_call: TRBJ2-3; clone_size: .; cdr3_aa: CASKSRQGPSTDTQYF; cdr3_nt: TGTGCCAGCAAATCACGACAGGGGCCGAGCACAGATACGCAGTATTTT
d_call: .; v_call: TRBV18; j_call: TRBJ1-2; clone_size: .; cdr3_aa: CASSPPGRVGYTF; cdr3_nt: TGTGCCAGCTCACCCCCTGGCCGTGTTGGCTACACCTTC
d_call: .; v_call: TRBV24-1; j_call: TRBJ1-2; clone_size: .; cdr3_aa: CATSERGVGGSYGYTF; cdr3_nt: TGTGCCACCAGTGAGCGTGGGGTCGGGGGTAGCTATGGCTACACCTTC
d_call: .; v_call: TRBV11-2; j_call: TRBJ2-6; clone_size: .; cdr3_aa: CASSFAAGSGANVLTF; cdr3_nt: TGTGCCAGCAGCTTCGCTGCGGGCTCTGGGGCCAACGTCCTGACTTTC
d_call: .; v_call: TRBV18; j_call: TRBJ2-2; clone_size: .; cdr3_aa: CASSPGVSANTGELFF; cdr3_nt: TGTGCCAGCTCACCAGGTGTCAGCGCGAACACCGGGGAGCTGTTTTTT
d_call: .; v_call: TRBV5-1; j_call: TRBJ1-1; clone_size: .; cdr3_aa: CASREQGNTEAFF; cdr3_nt: TGCGCCAGCAGGGAACAGGGGAACACTGAAGCTTTCTTT
d_call: TRBD1; v_call: TRBV6-1; j_call: TRBJ1-5; clone_size: .; cdr3_aa: CASSEPGQSNQPQHF; cdr3_nt: TGTGCCAGCAGTGAACCGGGACAGAGCAATCAGCCCCAGCATTTT
d_call: TRBD1; v_call: TRBV5-4; j_call: TRBJ2-7; clone_size: .; cdr3_aa: CASSLELGQGSEQYF; cdr3_nt: TGTGCCAGCAGCTTGGAATTGGGACAGGGCTCCGAGCAGTACTTC
d_call: .; v_call: TRBV2; j_call: TRBJ1-1; clone_size: .; cdr3_aa: CATAREGRTEAFF; cdr3_nt: TGTGCCACGGCTCGGGAGGGGCGAACTGAAGCTTTCTTT
d_call: .; v_call: TRBV19; j_call: TRBJ1-5; clone_size: .; cdr3_aa: CASGSRVQGQPQHF; cdr3_nt: TGTGCCAGTGGGTCCAGGGTACAAGGCCAGCCCCAGCATTTT
d_call: .; v_call: TRBV7-2; j_call: TRBJ1-1; clone_size: .; cdr3_aa: CASSLENRAAFF; cdr3_nt: TGTGCCAGCAGCTTAGAAAACAGGGCGGCTTTCTTT
d_call: .; v_call: TRBV29-1; j_call: TRBJ1-1; clone_size: .; cdr3_aa: CSALGGTEAFF; cdr3_nt: TGCAGCGCATTAGGGGGTACTGAAGCTTTCTTT
d_call: TRBD1; v_call: TRBV18; j_call: TRBJ1-4; clone_size: .; cdr3_aa: CASSPDQRDRGNEKLFF; cdr3_nt: TGTGCCAGCTCACCAGATCAAAGGGACAGGGGGAATGAAAAACTGTTTTTT
d_call: .; v_call: TRBV27; j_call: TRBJ1-2; clone_size: .; cdr3_aa: CASSLLAGASGYTF; cdr3_nt: TGTGCCAGCAGTTTATTAGCTGGGGCGTCTGGCTACACCTTC
d_call: TRBD2; v_call: TRBV6-1; j_call: TRBJ2-5; clone_size: .; cdr3_aa: CASSGWPASGEETQYF; cdr3_nt: TGTGCCAGCAGTGGTTGGCCGGCTAGCGGGGAAGAGACCCAGTACTTC
d_call: .; v_call: TRBV4-3; j_call: TRBJ1-3; clone_size: .; cdr3_aa: CASSQEGGSGNTIYF; cdr3_nt: TGCGCCAGCAGCCAAGAAGGGGGATCTGGAAACACCATATATTTT
d_call: .; v_call: TRBV9; j_call: TRBJ2-2; clone_size: .; cdr3_aa: CASSVLQGNTGELFF; cdr3_nt: TGTGCCAGCAGCGTGTTACAGGGGAACACCGGGGAGCTGTTTTTT